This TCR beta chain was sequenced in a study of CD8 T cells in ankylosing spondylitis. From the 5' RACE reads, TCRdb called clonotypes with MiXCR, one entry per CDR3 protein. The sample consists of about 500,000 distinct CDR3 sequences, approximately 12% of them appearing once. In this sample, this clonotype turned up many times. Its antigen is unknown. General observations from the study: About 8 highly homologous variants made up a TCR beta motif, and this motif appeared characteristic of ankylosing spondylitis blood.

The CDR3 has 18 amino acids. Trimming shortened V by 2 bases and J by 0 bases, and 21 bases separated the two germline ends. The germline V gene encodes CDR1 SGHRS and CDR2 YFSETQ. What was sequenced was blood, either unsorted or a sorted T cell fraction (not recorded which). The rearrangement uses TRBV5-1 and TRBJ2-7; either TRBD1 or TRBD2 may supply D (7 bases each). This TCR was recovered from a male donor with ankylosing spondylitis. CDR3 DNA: TGCGCCAGCAGCTTTAAAGGGAGGGGACAGCTGCTCTCCTACGAGCAGTACTTC. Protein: CASSFKGRGQLLSYEQYF.